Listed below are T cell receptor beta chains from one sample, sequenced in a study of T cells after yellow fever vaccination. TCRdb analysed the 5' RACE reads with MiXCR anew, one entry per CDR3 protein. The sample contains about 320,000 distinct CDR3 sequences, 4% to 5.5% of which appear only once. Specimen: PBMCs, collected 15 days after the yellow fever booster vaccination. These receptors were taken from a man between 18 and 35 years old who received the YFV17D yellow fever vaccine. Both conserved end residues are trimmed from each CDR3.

CDR3 protein: ASSYDSSSGNTIY
V gene: TRBV6-5
J gene: TRBJ1-3

CDR3 protein: ASSERVNQPQH
V gene: TRBV25-1
J gene: TRBJ1-5

CDR3 protein: ASSPLPGQNRPFAF
V gene: TRBV6-5
J gene: TRBJ1-1

CDR3 protein: ASSFKLPGYGYT
V gene: TRBV12-3/TRBV12-4
J gene: TRBJ1-2

CDR3 protein: ASSLAAGGIETQY
V gene: TRBV7-6
J gene: TRBJ2-5

CDR3 protein: ASSGTGLNSPLH
V gene: TRBV27
J gene: TRBJ1-6

CDR3 protein: ASSHRKDMNTEAF
V gene: TRBV7-9
J gene: TRBJ1-1

CDR3 protein: ASSLAHEPQH
V gene: TRBV7-2
J gene: TRBJ1-5

CDR3 protein: ASSSLRTFNYEQY
V gene: TRBV7-2
J gene: TRBJ2-7

CDR3 protein: ASSPDVSNQPQH
V gene: TRBV4-2
J gene: TRBJ1-5

CDR3 protein: ASSLQRSSYNSPLH
V gene: TRBV5-4
J gene: TRBJ1-6

CDR3 protein: ASSSTGTGGSKTQY
V gene: TRBV7-7
J gene: TRBJ2-5

CDR3 protein: ASSQSPSRVGETQY
V gene: TRBV4-2
J gene: TRBJ2-5

CDR3 protein: SALADYNEQF
V gene: TRBV20-1
J gene: TRBJ2-1

CDR3 protein: ASSGYSREGDTEAF
V gene: TRBV7-9
J gene: TRBJ1-1

CDR3 protein: SATRDRGKETQY
V gene: TRBV20-1
J gene: TRBJ2-5

CDR3 protein: SATTTGANEKLF
V gene: TRBV20-1
J gene: TRBJ1-4

CDR3 protein: ASSLVPVADTEAF
V gene: TRBV5-5
J gene: TRBJ1-1

CDR3 protein: ASSYGTSVGETQY
V gene: TRBV6-5
J gene: TRBJ2-5

CDR3 protein: ASSDQGHYGYT
V gene: TRBV6-2/TRBV6-3
J gene: TRBJ1-2

CDR3 protein: AIRAGVSTDTQY
V gene: TRBV10-3
J gene: TRBJ2-3

CDR3 protein: ASSPTSGGVADTQY
V gene: TRBV5-1
J gene: TRBJ2-3

CDR3 protein: ASSLDSGRPNTGELF
V gene: TRBV7-3
J gene: TRBJ2-2

CDR3 protein: ASSLFTGGPNEQF
V gene: TRBV5-1
J gene: TRBJ2-1

CDR3 protein: ASSQELGLSTDTQY
V gene: TRBV4-3
J gene: TRBJ2-3

CDR3 protein: ASSQEGTVLYGYT
V gene: TRBV4-2
J gene: TRBJ1-2

CDR3 protein: ASSATGSPYNEQF
V gene: TRBV6-5
J gene: TRBJ2-1